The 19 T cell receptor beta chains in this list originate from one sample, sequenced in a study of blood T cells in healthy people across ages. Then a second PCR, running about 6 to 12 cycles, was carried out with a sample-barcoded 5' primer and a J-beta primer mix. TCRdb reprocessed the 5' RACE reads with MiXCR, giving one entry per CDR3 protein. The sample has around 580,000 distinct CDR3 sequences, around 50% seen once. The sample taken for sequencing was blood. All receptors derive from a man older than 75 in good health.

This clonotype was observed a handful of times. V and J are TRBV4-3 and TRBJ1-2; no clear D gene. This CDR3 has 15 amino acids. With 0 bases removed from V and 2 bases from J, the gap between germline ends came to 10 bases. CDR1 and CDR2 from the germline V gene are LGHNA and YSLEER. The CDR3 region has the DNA TGCGCCAGCAGCCAAGACTGGAAGGGCAACTATGGCTACACCTTC. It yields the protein CASSQDWKGNYGYTF.

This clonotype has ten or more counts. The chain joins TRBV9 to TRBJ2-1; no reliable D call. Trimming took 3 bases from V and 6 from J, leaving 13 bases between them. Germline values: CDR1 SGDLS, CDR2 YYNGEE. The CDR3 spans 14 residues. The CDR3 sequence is CASSAQPDFNEQFF. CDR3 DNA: TGTGCCAGCAGCGCGCAACCAGACTTCAATGAGCAGTTCTTC. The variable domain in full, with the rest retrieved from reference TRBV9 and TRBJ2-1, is DSGVTQTPKHLITATGQRVTLRCSPRSGDLSVYWYQQSLDQGLQFLIQYYNGEERAKGNILERFSAQQFPDLHSELNLSSLELGDSALYFCASSAQPDFNEQFFGPGTRLTVL.

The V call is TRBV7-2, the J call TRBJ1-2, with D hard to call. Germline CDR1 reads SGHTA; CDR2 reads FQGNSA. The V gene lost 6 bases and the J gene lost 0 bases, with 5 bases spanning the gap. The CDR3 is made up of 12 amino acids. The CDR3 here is CASSTPNYGYTF. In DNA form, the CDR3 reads TGTGCCAGCAGTACACCTAACTATGGCTACACCTTC.

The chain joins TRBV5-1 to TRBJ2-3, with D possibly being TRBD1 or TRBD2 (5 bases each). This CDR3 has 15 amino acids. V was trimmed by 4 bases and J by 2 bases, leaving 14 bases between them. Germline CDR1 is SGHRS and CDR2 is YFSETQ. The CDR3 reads CASSMGRGYTDTQYF. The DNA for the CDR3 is TGCGCCAGCAGCATGGGTCGGGGCTACACAGATACGCAGTATTTT.

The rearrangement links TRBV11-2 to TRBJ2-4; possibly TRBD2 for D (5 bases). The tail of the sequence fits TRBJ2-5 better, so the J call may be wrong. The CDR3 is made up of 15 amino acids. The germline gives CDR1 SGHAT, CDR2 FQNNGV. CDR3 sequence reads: CASSKVEPGLETQYF. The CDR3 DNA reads TGTGCCAGCAGCAAAGTCGAGCCGGGGTTGGAGACCCAGTACTTC.

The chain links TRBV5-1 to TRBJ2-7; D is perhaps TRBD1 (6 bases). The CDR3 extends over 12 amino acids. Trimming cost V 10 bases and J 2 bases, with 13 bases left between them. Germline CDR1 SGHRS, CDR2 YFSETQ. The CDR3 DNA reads TGCGCCGGGATCAGGGGAACCTACGAGCAGTACTTC. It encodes CAGIRGTYEQYF.

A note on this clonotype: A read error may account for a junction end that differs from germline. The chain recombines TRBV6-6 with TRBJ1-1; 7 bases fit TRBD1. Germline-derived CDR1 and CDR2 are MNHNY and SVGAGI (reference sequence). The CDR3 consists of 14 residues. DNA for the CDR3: TGTGTCAGCAGTTACTCGACAGGGATCACTGAAGCTTTCTTT. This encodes CVSSYSTGITEAFF.

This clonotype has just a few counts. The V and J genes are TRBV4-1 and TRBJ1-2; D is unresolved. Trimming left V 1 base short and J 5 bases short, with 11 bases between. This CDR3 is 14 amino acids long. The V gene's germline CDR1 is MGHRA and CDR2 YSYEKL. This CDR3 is CASSQADELYGYTF. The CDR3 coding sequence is TGCGCCAGCAGCCAAGCGGACGAATTGTATGGCTACACCTTC.

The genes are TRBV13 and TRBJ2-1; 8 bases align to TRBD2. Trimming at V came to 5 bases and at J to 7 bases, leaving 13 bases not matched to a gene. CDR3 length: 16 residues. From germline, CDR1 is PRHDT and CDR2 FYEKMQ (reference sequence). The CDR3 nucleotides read TGTGCCAGCAGCGCTACCGGGACTAGGTACGAGAATGAGCAGTTCTTC. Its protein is CASSATGTRYENEQFF.

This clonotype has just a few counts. The CDR3 coding sequence is TGTGCCAGCAGACTTGTTGGCAGCCCTAACTATGGCTACACCTTC. The encoded protein is CASRLVGSPNYGYTF. V usage is TRBV28 and J usage is TRBJ1-2; D is unresolved. Trimming cost V 6 bases and J 0 bases, with 14 bases left between them. The CDR3 covers 15 residues. CDR1 MDHEN and CDR2 SYDVKM come from the germline V gene.

CDR3 coding DNA: TGTGCCAGCAGCTTAGCGTGGGGAGTTACCTTAATGTACGAGCAGTACTTC. Protein product: CASSLAWGVTLMYEQYF. This chain links TRBV7-9 with TRBJ2-7, with a tentative D call TRBD2 (5 bases). Trimming removed 0 bases at V and 4 bases at J, with 19 bases between. CDR1 is SEHNR and CDR2 is FQNEAQ in the germline V gene (reference sequence). The CDR3 totals 17 residues.

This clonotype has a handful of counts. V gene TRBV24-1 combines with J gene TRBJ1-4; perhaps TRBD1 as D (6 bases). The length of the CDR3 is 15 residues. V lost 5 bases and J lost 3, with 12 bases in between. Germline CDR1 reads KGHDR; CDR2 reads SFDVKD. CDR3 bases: TGTGCCACCAGTGCCGGGGGGGCAGCTAATGAAAAACTGTTTTTT. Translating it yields CATSAGGAANEKLFF.

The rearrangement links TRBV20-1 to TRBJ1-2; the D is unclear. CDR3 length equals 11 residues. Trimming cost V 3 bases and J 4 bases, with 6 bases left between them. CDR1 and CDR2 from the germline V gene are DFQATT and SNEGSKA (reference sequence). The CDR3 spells CSASAAYGYTF. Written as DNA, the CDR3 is TGCAGTGCTAGCGCAGCCTATGGCTACACCTTC.

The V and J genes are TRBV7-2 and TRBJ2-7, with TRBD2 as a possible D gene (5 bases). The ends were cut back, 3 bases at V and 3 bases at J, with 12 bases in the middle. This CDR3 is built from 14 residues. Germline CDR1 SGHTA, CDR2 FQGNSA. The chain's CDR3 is CASSLARDNYEQYF. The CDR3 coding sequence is TGTGCCAGCAGCTTGGCGAGGGATAACTACGAGCAGTACTTC.

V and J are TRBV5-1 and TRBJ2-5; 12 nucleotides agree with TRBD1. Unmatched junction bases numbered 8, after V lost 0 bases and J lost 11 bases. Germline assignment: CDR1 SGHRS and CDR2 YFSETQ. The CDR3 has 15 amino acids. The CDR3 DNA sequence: TGCGCCAGCAGCTTGGTGGGACAGGGGGCGGAAGAGCAGTACTTC. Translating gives CASSLVGQGAEEQYF.

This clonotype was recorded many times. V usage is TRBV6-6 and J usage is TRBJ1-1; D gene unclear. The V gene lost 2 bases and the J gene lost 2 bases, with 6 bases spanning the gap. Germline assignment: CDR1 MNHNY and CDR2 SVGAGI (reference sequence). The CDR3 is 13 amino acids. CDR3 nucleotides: TGTGCCAGCAGTTACGGGTCTAACACTGAAGCTTTCTTT. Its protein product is CASSYGSNTEAFF.

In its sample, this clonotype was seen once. The CDR3 sequence is CAINGRGSREQYF. The CDR3 DNA follows: TGTGCCATCAATGGCCGGGGTTCCCGCGAGCAGTACTTC. The rearrangement joins TRBV10-3 to TRBJ2-7; D is perhaps TRBD2 (5 bases). Germline V gene lookup returns CDR1 ENHRY and CDR2 SYGVKD. The CDR3 runs to 13 residues. Trimming stripped 7 bases from V and 6 bases from J, with 16 bases between.

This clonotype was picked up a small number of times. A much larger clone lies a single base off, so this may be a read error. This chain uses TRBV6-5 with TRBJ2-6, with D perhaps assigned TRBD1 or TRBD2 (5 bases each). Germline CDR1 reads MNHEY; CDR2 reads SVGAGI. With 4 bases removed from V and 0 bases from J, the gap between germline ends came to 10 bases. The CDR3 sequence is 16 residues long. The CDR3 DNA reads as TGTGCCAGCAGTTGGGGACGGGACTCTGGGGCCAACGTCCTGACTTTC. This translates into CASSWGRDSGANVLTF.

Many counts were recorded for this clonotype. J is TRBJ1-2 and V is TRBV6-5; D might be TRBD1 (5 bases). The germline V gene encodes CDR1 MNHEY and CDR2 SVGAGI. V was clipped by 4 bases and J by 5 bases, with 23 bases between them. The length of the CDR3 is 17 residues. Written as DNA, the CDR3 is TGTGCCAGCAGTTCGGACACCCCGAGAGGAGGGCAGTATGGCTACACCTTC. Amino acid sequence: CASSSDTPRGGQYGYTF.